Listed below are T cell receptor beta chains from one sample, sequenced in a study of cytomegalovirus exposure and HLA in healthy donors. Sequencing used immunoSEQ multiplex PCR; TCRdb keeps in-frame clones, though not all of them. The repertoire holds roughly 200,000 clones, with less than 85% as singletons. The sample consisted of PBMCs. These receptors originate from a man younger than 35 in good health and CMV-seronegative. The CDR3 runs from the conserved cysteine through the conserved F or W. The order of the fields is clone size, V gene, D gene, J gene, CDR3 DNA, CDR3 protein. A D gene is named only where the DNA matches it firmly. Only part of the rows carry a size: once, few, many, or a class if the clone is expanded.

>once|TRBV7-6|TRBD1|TRBJ1-4
TGTGCCAGCAGCCTCGGGACAGTCCCTGCAACTAATGAAAAACTGTTTTTT
CASSLGTVPATNEKLFF
>.|TRBV6-6|TRBD2|TRBJ2-1
TGTGCCAGCATGGGAGTAACGGGAGGGCCGCGAAATGAGCAGTTCTTC
CASMGVTGGPRNEQFF
>.|TRBV2|TRBD2|TRBJ2-1
TGTGCCAGTGGGGAGACTAGCGGGAGTTTGAGCTACAATGAGCAGTTCTTC
CASGETSGSLSYNEQFF
>.|TRBV11-2|TRBD2|TRBJ2-1
TGTGCCAGCAGCTTATCGGGTAGCGGGGCCTACAATGAGCAGTTCTTC
CASSLSGSGAYNEQFF
>few|TRBV15|.|TRBJ1-5
TGTGCCACCAGCAGGGGAGGGGCAGGAGGTGGTCAGCCCCAGCATTTT
CATSRGGAGGGQPQHF
>.|TRBV6-5|.|TRBJ1-1
TGTGCCAGCAGACAGCAGGGGAACACTGAAGCTTTCTTT
CASRQQGNTEAFF
>.|TRBV7-3|.|TRBJ1-1
TGTGCCAGCAGCTTAACAGGAGTCCACACTGAAGCTTTCTTT
CASSLTGVHTEAFF
>once|TRBV18|TRBD1|TRBJ1-2
TGTGCCAGCTCACCGATGACAGGGGAGAATTATGGCTACACCTTC
CASSPMTGENYGYTF
>.|TRBV5-5|.|TRBJ1-1
TGTGCCAGCAGCTCCAAGGGCCGGGAAACCACTGAAGCTTTCTTT
CASSSKGRETTEAFF
>.|TRBV5-4|TRBD1|TRBJ2-1
TGTGCCAGCAGCCGACAGGGTCGGATACCCAATGAGCAGTTCTTC
CASSRQGRIPNEQFF
>.|TRBV30|.|TRBJ1-5
TGTGCCTGGAGTGGATGGACAGTCGACCAGCCCCAGCATTTT
CAWSGWTVDQPQHF
>.|TRBV5-6|.|TRBJ1-3
TGTGCCAGCAGCCCCAGGGTCCGTGACTTAGCAGGAAACACCATATATTTT
CASSPRVRDLAGNTIYF
>.|TRBV5-1|TRBD2|TRBJ2-7
TGCGCCAGCAGCTGGGCCGGACTAGCGGGAGGTAGCGAGCAGTACTTC
CASSWAGLAGGSEQYF
>.|TRBV7-9|.|TRBJ2-3
TGTGCCAGCAGCTCCTACCGCGGCGGGGCCACAGATACGCAGTATTTT
CASSSYRGGATDTQYF
>.|TRBV9|TRBD2|TRBJ2-7
TGTGCCAGCAGCGTAGCTCTAGCGGCCATCTCCGAGCAGTACTTC
CASSVALAAISEQYF
>few|TRBV5-1|TRBD2|TRBJ2-1
TGCGCCAGCAGCTTGGCGGGAGGGAGCTCCTACAATGAGCAGTTCTTC
CASSLAGGSSYNEQFF
>.|TRBV7-9|TRBD2|TRBJ2-1
TGTGCCAGTCAAGCGGGAGTCGTAAATGAGCAGTTCTTC
CASQAGVVNEQFF
>once|TRBV5-1|.|TRBJ1-2
TGCGCCAGCAGCCCCCTTCCCGCGAACTATGGCTACACCTTC
CASSPLPANYGYTF
>.|TRBV11-3|.|TRBJ1-1
TGTGCCAGCAGCAGACAGCCGAACACTGAAGCTTTCTTT
CASSRQPNTEAFF
>.|TRBV6-5|.|TRBJ1-4
TGTGCCAGCAAGTCGCCCCAAGTAGATGAAAAACTGTTTTTT
CASKSPQVDEKLFF
>.|TRBV11-2|.|TRBJ2-7
TGTGCCAGCAGCTTAGTTAGAAACGGCTACGAGCAGTACTTC
CASSLVRNGYEQYF
>once|TRBV6-5|.|TRBJ2-7
TGTGCCAGCAGTTATTCAGGGTATACCTACGAGCAGTACTTC
CASSYSGYTYEQYF
>few|TRBV7-9|TRBD2|TRBJ2-7
TGTGCCAGCAGCTCTTGGACTAGCGGGACGTACGAGCAGTACTTC
CASSSWTSGTYEQYF
>.|TRBV7-8|.|TRBJ2-3
TGTGCCAGCAGCTTAGCGCTCTGGGCTAGCACAGATACGCAGTATTTT
CASSLALWASTDTQYF
>.|TRBV6-5|.|TRBJ2-5
TGTGCCAGCAGTTACTTCCCGGGAGAGACCCAGTACTTC
CASSYFPGETQYF
>once|TRBV7-8|.|TRBJ1-2
TGTGCCAGCAGCTTAGGTCCGGGAACGACCTATGGCTACACCTTC
CASSLGPGTTYGYTF
>.|TRBV27|TRBD2|TRBJ2-7
TGTGCCAGCAGTTTGGGAGTTTGGTCTAGCGGCTACGAGCAGTACTTC
CASSLGVWSSGYEQYF
>.|TRBV9|.|TRBJ1-1
TGTGCCAGCAGCACGGGAGGGGGCACTGAAGCTTTCTTT
CASSTGGGTEAFF
>.|TRBV10-1|TRBD1|TRBJ1-6
TGCGCCAGCAGTGAAGAGACAGGGTATAATTCACCCCTCCACTTT
CASSEETGYNSPLHF
>.|TRBV5-6|TRBD2|TRBJ2-3
TGTGCCAGCAGCCCGGAGGGTAGCGGGAGGCCAGATACGCAGTATTTT
CASSPEGSGRPDTQYF
>.|TRBV9|.|TRBJ1-2
TGTGCCAGCAGCCCCCACCAATTCGACACCCCTAACTATGGCTACACCTTC
CASSPHQFDTPNYGYTF
>.|TRBV6-1|TRBD2|TRBJ2-1
TGTGCCAGCAGTCCTCCGGGAGGGAATGAGCAGTTCTTC
CASSPPGGNEQFF
>.|TRBV2|.|TRBJ2-1
TGTGCCAGCAGTGGTCTCGGGCGGGACTTGAGCTTCTTCGGCTCCTACAATGAGCAGTTCTTC
CASSGLGRDLSFFGSYNEQFF
>.|TRBV5-4|.|TRBJ1-2
TGTGCCAGCAGCCACCTCTCGGGGGTCTATGGCTACACCTTC
CASSHLSGVYGYTF
>.|TRBV28|TRBD1|TRBJ1-5
TGTGCCAGCAGACCTGGGACAGGGGGCGGGCAGCCCCAGCATTTT
CASRPGTGGGQPQHF
>.|TRBV7-9|.|TRBJ1-2
TGTGCCAGCAGCTTAGCACTCAGCGATGGCTACACCTTC
CASSLALSDGYTF
>.|TRBV4-2|.|TRBJ1-1
TGTGCCAGCAGCCAAGGGGTATGGAGGGGAGGAGAGAACACTGAAGCTTTCTTT
CASSQGVWRGGENTEAFF
>.|TRBV9|TRBD1|TRBJ1-3
TGTGCCAGCAGCGTAATGGGGACAGTAGCTGGAAACACCATATATTTT
CASSVMGTVAGNTIYF
>.|TRBV5-1|.|TRBJ2-3
TGCGCCAGCAGCTTTTCGGGGGTGACAGATACGCAGTATTTT
CASSFSGVTDTQYF
>.|TRBV27|TRBD2|TRBJ2-2
TGTGCCAGCAGTCAGCTAGCGGGAGGGCCTCCCGGGGAGCTGTTTTTT
CASSQLAGGPPGELFF
>.|TRBV7-9|.|TRBJ2-3
TGTGCCAGCAGTTCCAACACAGATACGCAGTATTTT
CASSSNTDTQYF
>.|TRBV4-2|TRBD1|TRBJ2-1
TGTGCCAGCAGCCCGTGGACAGGGAAGAATGAGCAGTTCTTC
CASSPWTGKNEQFF
>.|TRBV7-9|.|TRBJ2-5
TGTGCCAGCAGCCCCACTGCTGGCAGTACTAGGGAGACCCAGTACTTC
CASSPTAGSTRETQYF
>.|TRBV19|TRBD2|TRBJ2-1
TGTGCCAGTACCGATGGCGGCGGGAGTCATGAGCAGTTCTTC
CASTDGGGSHEQFF
>.|TRBV5-6|.|TRBJ1-2
TGTGCCAGCAGCTTGGGTGCAGGGATGATCTATGGCTACACCTTC
CASSLGAGMIYGYTF